The rows below give T cell receptor beta chains drawn from one sample of a study of T cell responses to AZD1222 COVID-19 vaccine. The protocol was immunoSEQ multiplex PCR, while the TCRdb copy is restricted to in-frame clones and leaves out a portion. This table holds about 150,000 clones, 90% found once. The sample consisted of peripheral blood, taken on day 0 of AZD1222 vaccination. The source of these receptors is an adult in good health. Each CDR3 is given with its conserved first and last residue. The order of the fields is V gene, J gene, D gene, clone size, CDR3 protein, CDR3 DNA. The D gene is left open where the match is weak. Size tells how often a clone was seen (once, few, many) or the class of an expanded clone, and some rows leave it out.

>TRBV7-3|TRBJ1-1|NA|NA
CASSPEAGRTEAFF
TGTGCCAGCAGCCCCGAAGCAGGGAGAACTGAAGCTTTCTTT
>TRBV7-9|TRBJ2-7|TRBD2|NA
CASGPSGGTYEQYF
TGTGCCAGCGGGCCTAGCGGGGGCACCTACGAGCAGTACTTC
>TRBV7-9|TRBJ2-3|TRBD2|NA
CASSLSAGGYTDTQYF
TGTGCCAGCAGCTTATCGGCGGGAGGGTACACAGATACGCAGTATTTT
>TRBV7-3|TRBJ2-5|TRBD1|NA
CASGPTGEKVTQYF
TGTGCCAGCGGCCCGACAGGGGAGAAGGTGACCCAGTACTTC
>TRBV10-3|TRBJ1-5|NA|NA
CAISTGTINQPQHF
TGTGCCATCAGCACCGGGACCATCAATCAGCCCCAGCATTTT
>TRBV6-2/TRBV6-3|TRBJ1-1|NA|NA
CASSYPGENTEAFF
TGTGCCAGCAGTTATCCTGGGGAGAACACTGAAGCTTTCTTT
>TRBV5-1|TRBJ1-2|TRBD1|NA
CASRLGQGEILNGYTF
TGCGCCAGCAGACTCGGACAGGGAGAAATTTTAAATGGCTACACCTTC
>TRBV30|TRBJ1-1|NA|once
CAWSLGGFGTEAFF
TGTGCCTGGAGCCTAGGGGGGTTTGGAACTGAAGCTTTCTTT
>TRBV30|TRBJ1-4|NA|NA
CAWSVRFGQTNEKLFF
TGTGCCTGGAGTGTACGGTTTGGGCAGACTAATGAAAAACTGTTTTTT
>TRBV28|TRBJ2-7|NA|many
CASSLNLRGTYEQYF
TGTGCCAGCAGTTTAAATCTGAGGGGCACCTACGAGCAGTACTTC
>TRBV18|TRBJ1-5|NA|NA
CASSPAREPNQPQHF
TGTGCCAGCTCACCGGCCAGGGAGCCCAATCAGCCCCAGCATTTT
>TRBV29-1|TRBJ2-1|TRBD1|NA
CSVVGGEWESSYNEQFF
TGCAGCGTTGTAGGGGGCGAGTGGGAAAGCTCCTACAATGAGCAGTTCTTC
>TRBV6-5|TRBJ2-6|NA|NA
CASSRTGANVLTF
TGTGCCAGCAGCCGGACTGGGGCCAACGTCCTGACTTTC
>TRBV19|TRBJ2-2|NA|NA
CASSTQGSGELFF
TGTGCCAGTAGTACACAGGGCTCCGGGGAGCTGTTTTTT
>TRBV2|TRBJ1-3|NA|NA
CASVLGGDRDTIYF
TGTGCCAGCGTCCTGGGGGGGGATCGGGACACCATATATTTT
>TRBV7-2|TRBJ1-6|NA|NA
CASSHYNSPLHF
TGTGCCAGCAGCCATTATAATTCACCCCTCCACTTT
>TRBV7-8|TRBJ1-2|NA|NA
CASSRGGFEYGYTF
TGTGCCAGCAGCCGAGGGGGGTTCGAGTATGGCTACACCTTC
>TRBV7-2|TRBJ1-1|TRBD1|NA
CASTYPGGLNTEAFF
TGTGCCAGCACCTACCCAGGGGGCCTGAACACTGAAGCTTTCTTT
>TRBV6-5|TRBJ2-1|TRBD1|NA
CASRQGSWDEQFF
TGTGCCAGCCGACAGGGGAGTTGGGATGAGCAGTTCTTC
>TRBV27|TRBJ1-4|NA|NA
CASSLSPGSREKLFF
TGTGCCAGCAGTTTATCACCGGGGTCGAGGGAAAAACTGTTTTTT
>TRBV30|TRBJ1-1|NA|once
CAWSWAVNTEAFF
TGTGCCTGGAGTTGGGCGGTGAACACTGAAGCTTTCTTT
>TRBV25-1|TRBJ2-1|NA|NA
CASSEIRGGHNEQFF
TGTGCCAGCAGTGAGATACGGGGAGGCCACAATGAGCAGTTCTTC
>TRBV7-9|TRBJ2-1|TRBD2|NA
CASSFLGTRYNEQFF
TGTGCCAGCAGCTTTTTAGGGACTAGGTACAATGAGCAGTTCTTC
>TRBV2|TRBJ2-3|TRBD1|NA
CASIAGTGAQYF
TGTGCCAGCATAGCCGGGACAGGAGCGCAGTATTTT
>TRBV5-1|TRBJ1-3|NA|NA
CASSLESAPGGNTIYF
TGCGCCAGCAGCTTGGAGTCGGCCCCGGGTGGAAACACCATATATTTT
>TRBV10-1|TRBJ2-5|TRBD1|once
CASSDDREGAETQYF
TGCGCCAGCAGTGATGACAGGGAAGGGGCAGAGACCCAGTACTTC
>TRBV18|TRBJ1-1|NA|NA
CASSGDGGTEAFF
TGTGCCAGCTCAGGGGACGGGGGTACTGAAGCTTTCTTT
>TRBV7-9|TRBJ1-6|NA|NA
CASSLAWSDSPLHF
TGTGCCAGCAGCTTAGCCTGGTCGGATTCACCCCTCCACTTT
>TRBV3-1/TRBV3-2|TRBJ1-1|NA|NA
CASSQAPDTRNTEAFF
TGTGCCAGCAGCCAAGCTCCGGACACGAGGAACACTGAAGCTTTCTTT
>TRBV7-2|TRBJ2-2|TRBD1|once
CASSSRDRGRLRTGELFF
TGTGCCAGCAGCTCCCGGGACAGGGGGCGGCTCCGCACCGGGGAGCTGTTTTTT
>TRBV6-5|TRBJ1-6|NA|NA
CASNKGGSLNSPLHF
TGTGCCAGCAATAAGGGGGGGTCCCTGAATTCACCCCTCCACTTT
>TRBV27|TRBJ1-1|NA|NA
CASSLQVAGVSGEAFF
TGTGCCAGCAGTTTACAGGTCGCAGGCGTCTCCGGCGAAGCTTTCTTT
>TRBV5-4|TRBJ1-2|NA|NA
CASSLEGYGYTF
TGTGCCAGCAGCTTAGAGGGATATGGCTACACCTTC
>TRBV6-6|TRBJ1-2|NA|NA
CAADSENYGYTF
TGTGCCGCAGATTCAGAGAACTATGGCTACACCTTC
>TRBV7-9|TRBJ2-3|TRBD2|NA
CAGRLAGADTQYF
TGTGCCGGTAGACTAGCGGGGGCAGATACGCAGTATTTT
>TRBV19|TRBJ1-3|TRBD1|NA
CASSIFRTGGFSSGNTIYF
TGTGCCAGTAGTATCTTCAGGACAGGGGGGTTTAGCTCTGGAAACACCATATATTTT
>TRBV9|TRBJ2-6|TRBD1|NA
CASSATGGSGANVLTF
TGTGCCAGCAGCGCCACAGGGGGCTCTGGGGCCAACGTCCTGACTTTC
>TRBV6-2/TRBV6-3|TRBJ2-6|TRBD2|NA
CASSPRGGSGANVLTF
TGTGCCAGCAGTCCCCGGGGGGGCTCTGGGGCCAACGTCCTGACTTTC
>TRBV5-1|TRBJ1-1|NA|NA
CASNNGQPGNTEAFF
TGCGCCAGCAACAATGGACAGCCTGGAAATACTGAAGCTTTCTTT
>TRBV3-1/TRBV3-2|TRBJ1-3|TRBD1|NA
CASSLDRALDTIYF
TGTGCCAGCAGCCTCGACAGGGCTTTGGACACCATATATTTT